This TCR beta chain is from a study of beta chain features in type 1 diabetes. Every isolated RNA sample was fully reverse transcribed, so sequencing captured expressed TCRB transcripts. Sequencing used immunoSEQ multiplex PCR; TCRdb keeps in-frame clones, though not all of them. The top ten clones hold roughly 0.99% of a sample with over 300,000 clones, roughly 8.8% of them seen once. Study findings and constraints: A closer apparent resemblance between naive, central memory and Treg TCRB repertoires was seen in patients than in healthy donors. Shorter TCRB CDR3s, moderately but significantly so, were found in Type 1 diabetes patients in all four CD4+ subsets.

With respect to this clone: Its antigen remains unknown.

The germline gives CDR1 SGHRS, CDR2 YFSETQ. The V and J ends lost 0 bases and 1 base respectively, with 7 bases between them. This CDR3 contains 14 residues. V and J are TRBV5-1 and TRBJ2-5, with D possibly being TRBD1 (5 bases). The sequencing input was central memory CD4+ T cells from blood. This clonotype was sampled from a man younger than 40 with type 1 diabetes. This CDR3 reads CASSLARGQETQYF. The CDR3 coding sequence is TGCGCCAGCAGCTTGGCAAGGGGCCAAGAGACCCAGTACTTC.